This T cell receptor beta chain stems from a study of blood T cell repertoires in COVID-19 (dated by TCRdb to the early 2020s). Context from the whole study: The collaborator samples originated in the United States, Italy and Spain and spanned the acute and convalescent phases of COVID-19. The sample metadata nearly always contained a de-identified subject ID, COVID-19 status, age in years and sex. The repertoires were released in a freely available public database meant as a resource for research on the immune response to SARS-CoV-2. The dataset comprised deeply sampled blood TCRbeta repertoires from subjects exposed to, actively infected with, or recovered from COVID-19. The samples were drawn from two sources: the first 160 participants of the ongoing ImmuneRACE study, and 1,000 to 1,500 subjects contributed by 6 global collaborators. Where available, HLA class I and class II types were obtained from metadata supplied by the sample provider rather than from assay-based typing. The material from the prospective study consisted of cDNA or gDNA derived from T cells, B-cell-depleted T cells, or PBMCs. General study outcomes and caveats: The amount of clinical and demographic metadata varied by source and participant and was provided uncurated.

The collaborating institutions used their own protocols to collect whole blood in K2EDTA tubes. For TCRbeta analysis, collaborator samples were shipped as frozen whole blood, as isolated PBMCs, or as DNA extracted from either sample type. CDR3 length: 17 amino acids, cysteine to phenylalanine. CDR3 DNA is the only sequence kept; it has 51 bases, read in frame from the first base. The germline V gene encodes CDR1 MNHEY and CDR2 SMNVEV (reference sequence). The germline V end is reduced by 6 bases and the J end by 3 bases; junction bases left unmatched: 11. TCRbeta CDR3 regions were amplified from genomic DNA using the immunoSEQ Assay, a bias-controlled multiplex PCR. The source study handled its data this way. The number of nucleated cells in each sample was estimated by amplification of reference gene primers within the assay. To quantify the absolute abundance of each unique TCRbeta CDR3 rearrangement, sequence reads were collapsed and filtered. Productive Simpson clonality was computed per sample as the square root of Simpson's diversity index over productive rearrangements. TCRdb took over this immuneACCESS table, retaining in-frame rearrangements with V and J assigned. Such tables are incomplete; in checked studies, under half of the missing clones stem from an unresolved V gene, and the remainder is unexplained. That table supplies the V and J calls and clone size; D and trimming were determined from the DNA. The sample table shows 210,000 or so clones, and roughly 94% are seen once. The top ten hold around 1.2% of the sample.

Worth noting for this clone: Its antigen is unknown. No base-level quality is on record; no much larger clone is a single base apart.

This receptor chain uses TRBV27 and TRBJ2-7, and 13 junctional nucleotides match TRBD2. Sequences were obtained from peripheral blood. The receptor was isolated from a man younger than 40 with acute or convalescent COVID-19. The DNA is TGTGCCAGCAGCAAAACCCCGACTAGCGGGGGGATCTACGAGCAGTACTTC. This yields the protein CASSKTPTSGGIYEQYF.